Listed here are 3 T cell receptor beta chains from one sample, sequenced in a study of T-cell reconstitution after alpha-beta-depleted transplantation in children. Unique molecular identifiers were built into the TCRbeta library. TCRdb independently ran MiXCR on the PCR reads; one entry per CDR3 protein. The profile shows approximately 210,000 distinct CDR3 sequences, 13% to 15% of them singletons. Here the sequenced sample was PBMCs from the stem cell graft donor, taken from the stem cell graft. The receptors derive from a human donor who donated a stem cell graft to a child with acute lymphoblastic leukemia.

This clonotype showed up just a few times. The chain is built from TRBV6-1 and TRBJ2-2, with TRBD1 matching over 9 bases. Unmatched junction bases numbered 7, after V lost 6 bases and J lost 5 bases. The CDR3 totals 15 residues. Germline V gene sequence: CDR1 MNHNS, CDR2 SASEGT. Here the CDR3 DNA reads TGTGCCAGCAGCGTCACAGGGGGCGCGACCGGGGAGCTGTTTTTT. Translating gives CASSVTGGATGELFF.

This clonotype was observed many times. This chain joins TRBV12-3 or TRBV12-4 and TRBJ2-1; the match to TRBD2 covers 10 bases. J gave up 5 bases and V 4 bases, and 5 bases lay outside the gene matches. The length of the CDR3 is 15 residues. The CDR3 DNA reads as TGTGCCAGCAGTTGGACTAGCGGCCCCAACAATGAGCAGTTCTTC. It is translated as CASSWTSGPNNEQFF.

Only a few counts were recorded for this clonotype. The chain links TRBV5-1 to TRBJ2-3; 12 positions match TRBD2. This CDR3 spans 16 amino acids. V lost 3 bases to trimming and J lost 3 bases; unmatched junction nucleotides: 5. Germline CDR1 and CDR2: SGHRS and YFSETQ. The CDR3 DNA follows: TGCGCCAGCAGCTGGTCGACTAGCGGGAGTACAGATACGCAGTATTTT. Amino acid sequence: CASSWSTSGSTDTQYF.